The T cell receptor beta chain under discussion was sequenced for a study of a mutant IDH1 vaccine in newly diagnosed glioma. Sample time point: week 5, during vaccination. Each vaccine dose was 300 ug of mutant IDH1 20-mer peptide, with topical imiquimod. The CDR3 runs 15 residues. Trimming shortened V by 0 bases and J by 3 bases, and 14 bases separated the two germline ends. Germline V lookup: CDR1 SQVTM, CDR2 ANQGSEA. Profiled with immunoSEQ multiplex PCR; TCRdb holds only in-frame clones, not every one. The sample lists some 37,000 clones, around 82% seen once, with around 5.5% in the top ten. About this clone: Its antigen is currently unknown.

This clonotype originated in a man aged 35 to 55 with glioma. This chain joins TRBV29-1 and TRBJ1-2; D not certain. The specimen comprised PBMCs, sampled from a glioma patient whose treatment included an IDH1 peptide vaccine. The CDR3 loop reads CSVEDHGVWDYGYTF. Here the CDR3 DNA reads TGCAGCGTTGAAGACCATGGGGTTTGGGACTATGGCTACACCTTC.